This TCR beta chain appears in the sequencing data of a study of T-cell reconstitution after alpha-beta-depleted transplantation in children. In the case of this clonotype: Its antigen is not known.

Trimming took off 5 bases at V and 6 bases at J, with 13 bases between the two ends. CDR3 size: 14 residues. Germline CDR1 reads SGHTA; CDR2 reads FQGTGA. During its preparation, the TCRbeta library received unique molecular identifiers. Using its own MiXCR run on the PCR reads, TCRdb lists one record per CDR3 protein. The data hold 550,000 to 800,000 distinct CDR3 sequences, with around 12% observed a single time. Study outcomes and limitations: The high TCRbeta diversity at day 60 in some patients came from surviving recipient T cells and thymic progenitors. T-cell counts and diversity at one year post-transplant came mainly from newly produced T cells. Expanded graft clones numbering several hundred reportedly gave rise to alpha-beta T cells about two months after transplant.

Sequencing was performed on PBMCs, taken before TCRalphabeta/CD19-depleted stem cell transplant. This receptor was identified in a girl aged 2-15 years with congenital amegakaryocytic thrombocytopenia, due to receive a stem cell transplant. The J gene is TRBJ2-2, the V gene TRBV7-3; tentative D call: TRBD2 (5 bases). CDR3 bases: TGTGCCAGCAGCCCAGTTCTTAGCGCCGGGGAGCTGTTTTTT. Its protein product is CASSPVLSAGELFF.